This T cell receptor beta chain comes out of a study of T-cell reconstitution after alpha-beta-depleted transplantation in children. Whole-study results and caveats: Newly produced T cells mostly provided counts and TCRbeta diversity after one year, as hyperexpanded clones declined.

Using unique molecular identifiers, the investigators prepared the TCRbeta library. TCRdb ran MiXCR on the PCR reads and lists one entry per CDR3 protein. The sample has around 450,000 distinct CDR3 sequences; over 40% are singletons. Comments on this clonotype: Its antigen is not known.

V shed 1 base, J shed 2 bases, and the junction held 4 bases outside the gene matches. The CDR3 loop spans 15 amino acids. Germline CDR1 and CDR2: LNHNV and YYDKDF (reference sequence). The sample here was PBMCs, taken before TCRalphabeta/CD19-depleted stem cell transplant. This clonotype originated in a girl aged 2 to 9 with aplastic anemia, due to receive a stem cell transplant. The rearrangement joins TRBV15 to TRBJ2-7, with TRBD2 matching over 8 bases. The CDR3 sequence: CATSRVSGDAYEQYF. The CDR3 coding sequence is TGTGCCACCAGCAGAGTTAGCGGGGATGCCTACGAGCAGTACTTC.